The entry below gives a single T cell receptor beta chain sequence along with its context. Its specificity is unknown. If patients had autoimmune disease history or systemic immunosuppression, they were excluded. These data belong to a study of OX40 agonist ivuxolimab in advanced cancers. Study context: Clinicians treated patients with ivuxolimab, an agonistic anti-OX40 (CD134) antibody. Findings of the study overall: With doses of 0.1-3.0 mg/kg, partial responders showed among the lowest clonal expansion.

The method was immunoSEQ multiplex PCR; TCRdb's version includes in-frame clones alone and lacks a portion of them. The repertoire holds about 90,000 clones, with roughly 93% as singletons. The sequence was obtained from an adult with an advanced solid tumor such as melanoma, head and neck, liver or kidney cancer. Source: CD4+ or CD8+ T cells sorted from blood, taken in a trial of the OX40 agonist ivuxolimab.

The DNA of the CDR3 is TGTGCCAGCAGCTTGGGGACAGGGATCGACAATGAAAAACTGTTTTTT. Its protein is CASSLGTGIDNEKLFF. The rearrangement joins TRBV5-8 to TRBJ1-4; 8 nucleotides line up with TRBD1. CDR1 is SGHTS, CDR2 YDEGEE, per germline. J lost 5 bases, V lost 0 bases, and 6 bases had no gene match. CDR3 length equals 16 residues.